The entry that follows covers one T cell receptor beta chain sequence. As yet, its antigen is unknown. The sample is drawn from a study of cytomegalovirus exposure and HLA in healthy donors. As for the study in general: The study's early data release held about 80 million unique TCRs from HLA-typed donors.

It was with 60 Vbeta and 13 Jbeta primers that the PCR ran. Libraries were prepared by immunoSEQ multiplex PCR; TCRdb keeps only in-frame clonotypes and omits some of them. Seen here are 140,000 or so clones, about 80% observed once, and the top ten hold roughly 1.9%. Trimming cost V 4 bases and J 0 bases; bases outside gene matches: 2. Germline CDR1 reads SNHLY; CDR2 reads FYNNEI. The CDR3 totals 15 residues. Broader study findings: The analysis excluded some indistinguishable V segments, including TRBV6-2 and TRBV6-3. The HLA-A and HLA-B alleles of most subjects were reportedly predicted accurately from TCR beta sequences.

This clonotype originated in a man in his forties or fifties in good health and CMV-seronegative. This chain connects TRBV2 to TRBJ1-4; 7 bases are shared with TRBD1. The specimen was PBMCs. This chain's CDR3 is CASSGQGATNEKLFF. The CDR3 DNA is TGTGCCAGCAGTGGGCAGGGGGCAACTAATGAAAAACTGTTTTTT.